What follows are 18 T cell receptor beta chains derived from one specimen sequenced in a study of blood T cell repertoires in COVID-19. TCRdb's copy holds only in-frame clones and misses some; the assay was immunoSEQ multiplex PCR. The sample carries roughly 250,000 clones, about 90% recorded once. Sequencing was carried out using PBMCs or T cells enriched from blood (not recorded which). The receptors shown here come from a woman in her late teens or twenties who had recovered from COVID-19.

The chain couples TRBV5-1 to TRBJ2-5; 10 positions agree with TRBD2. This CDR3 is built from 17 residues. Germline V gene lookup returns CDR1 SGHRS and CDR2 YFSETQ. V shed 1 base and J 2 bases; nucleotides not matched to a gene: 8. CDR3 nucleotides: TGCGCCAGCAGCTTGTGGGGGAGTAGCGGGAGGCAAGAGACCCAGTACTTC. Translated: CASSLWGSSGRQETQYF.

Concerning this clone itself: This sample includes further DNA sequences coding for the same CDR3. The chain couples TRBV12-3 or TRBV12-4 to TRBJ1-3; tentatively, D is TRBD1 (5 bases). This CDR3 has 13 amino acids. V dropped 4 bases and J dropped 2 bases, with 6 bases sitting between them. CDR3 nucleotides: TGTGCCAGCAGTTCGGGGGCTGGAAACACCATATATTTT. Amino acids: CASSSGAGNTIYF.

The chain is built from TRBV7-3 and TRBJ1-1; D ambiguous. Germline V gene lookup returns CDR1 SGHTA and CDR2 FQGTGA. CDR3 length equals 15 residues. Trimming cost V 2 bases and J 1 base, with 11 bases left between them. The CDR3, as DNA: TGTGCCAGCAGCTTAGGGCCCAGGCAGAACACTGAAGCTTTCTTT. This translates into CASSLGPRQNTEAFF. Using reference TRBV7-3 and TRBJ1-1 for the parts outside the CDR3, the full variable domain is GAGVSQTPSNKVTEKGKYVELRCDPISGHTALYWYRQSLGQGPEFLIYFQGTGAADDSGLPNDRFFAVRPEGSVSTLKIQRTERGDSAVYLCASSLGPRQNTEAFFGQGTRLTVV.

The V gene is TRBV28, the J gene TRBJ1-4; 8 positions match TRBD1. The CDR3 loop spans 16 amino acids. V was clipped by 3 bases and J by 8 bases; unmatched bases: 11. Germline-derived CDR1 and CDR2 are MDHEN and SYDVKM. The CDR3: CASSLPRTGLREKLFF. CDR3 DNA sequence: TGTGCCAGCAGTTTGCCCAGGACAGGGTTAAGAGAAAAACTGTTTTTT.

This clone was recorded only once. The rearrangement links TRBV11-3 to TRBJ2-1; tentative D call: TRBD1 (5 bases). The CDR3 runs 15 residues. V gave up 5 bases and J gave up 2 bases, with 13 bases separating them. CDR1 is SGHNT and CDR2 is YENEEA in the germline V gene. Here the CDR3 DNA reads TGTGCCAGCAGCCACAACAGGAGAACCTACAATGAGCAGTTCTTC. Translation gives CASSHNRRTYNEQFF.

The gene calls are TRBV7-2 and TRBJ1-2, with D maybe TRBD1 (6 bases). Trimming shortened V by 1 base and J by 3 bases, and 15 bases separated the two germline ends. The CDR3 has 16 amino acids. CDR1 is SGHTA, CDR2 FQGNSA, per germline. The CDR3 loop is CASSLEGGRGDYGYTF. CDR3 nucleotide sequence: TGTGCCAGCAGCTTAGAAGGGGGAAGAGGAGACTATGGCTACACCTTC. The full variable domain, rest sourced from reference TRBV7-2 and TRBJ1-2, is GAGVSQSPSNKVTEKGKDVELRCDPISGHTALYWYRQSLGQGLEFLIYFQGNSAPDKSGLPSDRFSAERTGGSVSTLTIQRTQQEDSAVYLCASSLEGGRGDYGYTFGSGTRLTVV.

J is TRBJ1-6 and V is TRBV6-6; 9 bases are shared with TRBD1. Germline V gives CDR1 MNHNY, CDR2 SVGAGI (reference sequence). V shed 8 bases, J shed 7 bases, and the junction held 9 bases outside the gene matches. CDR3 length equals 15 residues. CDR3 protein: CASQTRDRANSPLHF. For the CDR3, the DNA is TGTGCCAGCCAAACCCGGGACAGGGCCAATTCACCCCTCCACTTT.

The V call is TRBV10-3, the J call TRBJ2-3, with TRBD2 as a possible D gene (5 bases). The V gene lost 5 bases and the J gene lost 0 bases, with 12 bases spanning the gap. Germline loops: CDR1 ENHRY, CDR2 SYGVKD. The CDR3 is made up of 15 amino acids. The CDR3 protein is CAISPGRTSTDTQYF. CDR3 DNA sequence: TGTGCCATCAGTCCGGGGAGAACTAGCACAGATACGCAGTATTTT.

The chain employs TRBV11-2 and TRBJ1-1, with no clear D. Germline V gene data show CDR1 as SGHAT and CDR2 as FQNNGV. There are 12 residues in the CDR3. V lost 5 bases and J lost 8, with 12 bases in between. The CDR3 protein is CASSADWREAFF. DNA for the CDR3: TGTGCCAGCAGCGCAGATTGGAGGGAAGCTTTCTTT. Full variable domain (outside the CDR3, taken from reference TRBV11-2 and TRBJ1-1): EAGVAQSPRYKIIEKRQSVAFWCNPISGHATLYWYQQILGQGPKLLIQFQNNGVVDDSQLPKDRFSAERLKGVDSTLKIQPAKLEDSAVYLCASSADWREAFFGQGTRLTVV.

The gene calls are TRBV5-4 and TRBJ1-1; perhaps TRBD1 as D (5 bases). Germline lookup yields CDR1 SGHNT and CDR2 YYREEE (reference sequence). Trimming shortened V by 5 bases and J by 0 bases, and 14 bases separated the two germline ends. CDR3 size: 15 residues. CDR3 DNA: TGTGCCAGCAGAAAAGGGGCCTTCATGAACACTGAAGCTTTCTTT. Translating it yields CASRKGAFMNTEAFF.

The genes are TRBV5-4 and TRBJ2-5; D is possibly TRBD2 (6 bases). Germline loops: CDR1 SGHNT, CDR2 YYREEE (reference sequence). The germline V and J ends were trimmed by 0 bases and 5 bases, with 8 bases remaining between them. This CDR3 comprises 13 residues. The CDR3 coding sequence is TGTGCCAGCAGCTTGGGGGGGAGGGAGACCCAGTACTTC. Translation: CASSLGGRETQYF.

This clone occurred once. The chain uses TRBV3-1 (or the pseudogene TRBV3-2) and TRBJ1-6; TRBD1 aligns across 7 bases. With 1 base clipped from V and 7 bases from J, the junction kept 7 bases outside the gene matches. The germline CDR1 and CDR2 sequences are LGHDT and YNNKEL (reference sequence). The CDR3 is 16 residues long. The CDR3 sequence is CASSQGQGGRNSPLHF. CDR3 in DNA: TGTGCCAGCAGCCAAGGGCAGGGGGGAAGGAATTCACCCCTCCACTTT.

The V gene is TRBV2, the J gene TRBJ1-1; D might be TRBD1 (6 bases). V was clipped by 6 bases and J by 1 base, with 12 bases between them. Germline CDR1 reads SNHLY; CDR2 reads FYNNEI. The CDR3 loop spans 14 amino acids. CDR3: CASRQGHSNTEAFF. The DNA for the CDR3 is TGTGCCAGCAGACAGGGACACTCGAACACTGAAGCTTTCTTT.

The V call is TRBV3-1 (or the pseudogene TRBV3-2), the J call TRBJ2-2; maybe TRBD2 (6 bases). Between the trimmed V and J ends, which lost 4 bases and 4 bases, there was a span of 10 bases. The CDR3 consists of 14 residues. Germline V CDR1 and CDR2: LGHDT, YNNKEL (reference sequence). The CDR3 region has the DNA TGTGCCAGCAGCCCCGCGGGGAGCACCGGGGAGCTGTTTTTT. Translation gives CASSPAGSTGELFF.

The chain employs TRBV5-1 and TRBJ2-5; weak D call: TRBD1 (6 bases). The CDR3 is 16 amino acids. CDR1 SGHRS and CDR2 YFSETQ come from the germline V gene. V was shortened by 4 bases and J by 3 bases, with 19 bases between the two germline ends. The CDR3 DNA reads TGCGCCAGCAGCCCGGTACAGGGAACCCATAAAGAGACCCAGTACTTC. Its protein is CASSPVQGTHKETQYF.

The rearrangement joins TRBV6-5 to TRBJ1-2; D unclear. The CDR3 spans 14 residues. Germline V gene sequence: CDR1 MNHEY, CDR2 SVGAGI. V was cut by 7 bases and J by 8 bases, with 20 bases left in between. CDR3 in DNA: TGTGCCAGCACCGCACGAGAGGGCTTTGAGGGCTACACCTTC. This sequence encodes CASTAREGFEGYTF.

V is TRBV18 and J is TRBJ1-5, with D uncertain. CDR3 length: 16 residues. CDR1 is KGHSH, CDR2 LQKENI, per germline. V was shortened by 3 bases and J by 6 bases, with 18 bases between the two germline ends. The CDR3 DNA follows: TGTGCCAGCTCACCCTATGCCGCCCTAGGCGGTCAGCCCCAGCATTTT. It encodes CASSPYAALGGQPQHF. Supplemented by reference TRBV18 and TRBJ1-5, the full variable domain reads NAGVMQNPRHLVRRRGQEARLRCSPMKGHSHVYWYRQLPEEGLKFMVYLQKENIIDESGMPKERFSAEFPKEGPSILRIQQVVRGDSAAYFCASSPYAALGGQPQHFGDGTRLSIL.

The chain is built from TRBV9 and TRBJ1-4, with 8 bases fitting TRBD1. CDR1 is SGDLS, CDR2 YYNGEE, per germline. This CDR3 comprises 16 residues. With 2 bases clipped from V and 7 bases from J, the junction kept 10 bases outside the gene matches. The DNA for the CDR3 is TGTGCCAGCAGCGTCCAAGGACAGGGAGCGGTTGAAAAACTGTTTTTT. Its translation: CASSVQGQGAVEKLFF.